This T cell receptor (beta chain) was sequenced during a study of immune evolution from preneoplasia to lung adenocarcinoma. Study outcomes and limitations: Normal lung had highest clonality; later lesions appeared denser, more diverse.

CDR1 is MRHNA, CDR2 SNTAGT, per germline. The CDR3 consists of 13 residues. The ends lost 6 bases at V and 6 bases at J; junction bases unmatched: 5. Notes on this clone: Its specificity is not known.

Sequenced by immunoSEQ multiplex PCR; TCRdb stores in-frame clones only, minus some. The table has around 7,000 clones, over 65% seen once; the top ten hold 5.5% to 6.5%. Sequencing was performed on FFPE adjacent normal lung tissue. This chain uses TRBV6-4 with TRBJ2-7; TRBD2 matches at 10 bases. This receptor was obtained from a person aged 55-80 years with lung adenocarcinoma. CDR3 nucleotide sequence: TGTGCCAGCAGGCCATTAGCGGGGGGCGAGCAGTACTTC. Amino acid sequence: CASRPLAGGEQYF.